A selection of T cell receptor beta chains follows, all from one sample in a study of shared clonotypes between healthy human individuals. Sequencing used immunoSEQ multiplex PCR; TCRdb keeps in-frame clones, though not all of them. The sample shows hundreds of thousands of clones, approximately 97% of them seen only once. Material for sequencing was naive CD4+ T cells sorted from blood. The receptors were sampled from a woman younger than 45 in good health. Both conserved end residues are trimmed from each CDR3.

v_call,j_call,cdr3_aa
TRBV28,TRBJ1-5,ASSPGRRGQPQH
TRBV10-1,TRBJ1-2,ASSEGQDYGYT
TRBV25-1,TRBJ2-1,ASSARQGPEQF
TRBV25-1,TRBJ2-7,ASRSGTGIY
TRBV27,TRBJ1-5,ASKREVGNQPQH
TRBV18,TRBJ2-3,ASSPREDTQY
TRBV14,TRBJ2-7,ASSQGTSGNLPYEQY
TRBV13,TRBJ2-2,ASTPEGTSGLKGPGELF
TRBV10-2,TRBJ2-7,ASSDSTVVGSYEQY
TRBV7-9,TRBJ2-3,ASSPDTGASTDTQY
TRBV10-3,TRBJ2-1,AILGLALSEQF
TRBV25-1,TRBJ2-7,ASSEFGEQY
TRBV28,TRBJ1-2,ASSFSRDNYGYT
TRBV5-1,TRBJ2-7,ASSLDPTGVLSYEQY
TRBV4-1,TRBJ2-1,ASSSQYDNEQF
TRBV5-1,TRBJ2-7,ASSLASGEYEQY
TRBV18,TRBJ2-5,ASSPRGQGAKTQY
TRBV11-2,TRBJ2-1,ASSWYNEQF
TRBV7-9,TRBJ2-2,ANSHRDSQGELF
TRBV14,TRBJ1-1,ASSQAGANTEAF
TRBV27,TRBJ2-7,ASSLSPASGEQY
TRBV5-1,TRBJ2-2,ASSPASAQGPGGELF
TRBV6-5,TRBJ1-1,ASSLGSHWGTEAF
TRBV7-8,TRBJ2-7,ASSPRAGTYEQY
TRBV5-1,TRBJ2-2,ASSLGLAGYTGELF
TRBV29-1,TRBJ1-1,SVVHQGMNTEAF
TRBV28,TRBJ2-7,ASSTGQIFYEQY
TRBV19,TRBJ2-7,ASSIPGPSYEQY
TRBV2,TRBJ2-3,ASSEAPRRVPDTQY
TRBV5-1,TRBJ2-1,ASSLGDRGFDEQF
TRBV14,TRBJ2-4,ASSQEWGPHIQY